This T cell receptor beta chain was sequenced during a study of HIV-infected patients and healthy controls. No cell fractionation was done, so the repertoire covers all unsorted peripheral blood T cells. cDNA was made from about 500 ng RNA using alpha and beta constant primers. Alpha and beta chain libraries were made separately by chain-specific third strand synthesis with multiplexing indices. The cDNA received a 5' RACE adapter containing a random hexamer plus an SP2 sequencing primer site. MiXCR, run by TCRdb on the 5' RACE reads, gives a single entry per CDR3 protein. The data hold about 14,000 distinct CDR3 sequences, with roughly 9.9% observed a single time. This clonotype has at least ten counts. Sequenced material: blood. The sequence was obtained from an adult in good health.

The CDR3 sequence is CATSDSRGGELFF. CDR3 coding DNA: TGTGCCACCAGTGACTCACGAGGCGGGGAGCTGTTTTTT. The rearrangement joins TRBV24-1 to TRBJ2-2, with D uncertain. The ends were cut back, 4 bases at V and 7 bases at J, with 9 bases in the middle. Per germline, CDR1 KGHDR and CDR2 SFDVKD. CDR3 length equals 13 residues.